This TCR beta chain was documented in a study of T-cell memory formation after mild COVID-19. TCRdb redid the calling of the 5' RACE reads with MiXCR, one entry per CDR3 protein. Among about 400,000 distinct CDR3 sequences, roughly 18% were seen once, and the ten largest hold roughly 21%. CDR3 length: 15 amino acids. Between the trimmed V and J ends, which lost 1 base and 7 bases, there was a span of 14 bases. CDR1 and CDR2 from the germline V gene are SGHAT and FQNNGV. The chain combines TRBV11-2 with TRBJ2-1; possible D gene TRBD2, 6 bases. Sequences were obtained from PBMCs or a T cell subset sorted from them (not recorded which). The source of this sequence is a man younger than 30 who had mild COVID-19 (a few samples of this study predate the infection). Cell type and time point are not known. The CDR3 protein is CASSLALGGKNEQFF. The DNA of the CDR3 is TGTGCCAGCAGCTTAGCCCTGGGCGGGAAGAATGAGCAGTTCTTC.